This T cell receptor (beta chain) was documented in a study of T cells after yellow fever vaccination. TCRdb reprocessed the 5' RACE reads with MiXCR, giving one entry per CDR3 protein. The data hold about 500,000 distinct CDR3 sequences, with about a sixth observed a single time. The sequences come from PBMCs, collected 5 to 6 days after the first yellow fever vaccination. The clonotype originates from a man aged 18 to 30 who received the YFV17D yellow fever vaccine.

CDR3 sequence: CASSPRFGAGANVLTF. The CDR3 nucleotides are TGTGCCAGCAGCCCCCGTTTCGGGGCTGGGGCCAACGTCCTGACTTTC. The rearrangement links TRBV7-2 to TRBJ2-6; tentatively, D is TRBD2 (5 bases). Trimming removed 5 bases at V and 2 bases at J, with 13 bases between. Germline-derived CDR1 and CDR2 are SGHTA and FQGNSA. The CDR3 runs 16 residues.